This T cell receptor (beta chain) was recovered during a study of cytomegalovirus exposure and HLA in healthy donors. Per germline, CDR1 MGHRA and CDR2 YSYEKL. The CDR3 totals 17 residues. V was shortened by 1 base and J by 3 bases, with 15 bases between the two germline ends. The PCR employed 60 Vbeta primers together with 13 Jbeta primers. Clones were read by immunoSEQ multiplex PCR, and TCRdb kept only the in-frame ones, dropping some. This sample has over 250,000 clones, with about 66% found just once. Sequenced: PBMCs. The source is a female donor in good health and CMV-seronegative. The J gene is TRBJ1-4, the V gene TRBV4-1, with D hard to call. CDR3: CASSQGPSWAPNEKLFF. The CDR3 nucleotides read TGCGCCAGCAGCCAAGGACCCTCCTGGGCCCCTAATGAAAAACTGTTTTTT.